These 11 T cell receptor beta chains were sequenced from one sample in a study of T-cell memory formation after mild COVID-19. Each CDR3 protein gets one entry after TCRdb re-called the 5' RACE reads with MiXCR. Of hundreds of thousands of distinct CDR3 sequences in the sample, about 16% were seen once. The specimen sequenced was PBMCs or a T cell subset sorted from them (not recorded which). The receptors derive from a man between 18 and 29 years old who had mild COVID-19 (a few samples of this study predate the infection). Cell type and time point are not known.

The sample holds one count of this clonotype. CDR3 protein: CASSLFLGTGPNTGELFF. In nucleotides, the CDR3 is TGTGCCAGCAGTTTATTCCTGGGGACAGGACCGAACACCGGGGAGCTGTTTTTT. V gene TRBV28 combines with J gene TRBJ2-2, with TRBD1 matching over 8 bases. Trimming took 1 base from V and 0 from J; bases not matched to a gene: 7. The CDR3 has 18 residues. Germline V gene sequence: CDR1 MDHEN, CDR2 SYDVKM.

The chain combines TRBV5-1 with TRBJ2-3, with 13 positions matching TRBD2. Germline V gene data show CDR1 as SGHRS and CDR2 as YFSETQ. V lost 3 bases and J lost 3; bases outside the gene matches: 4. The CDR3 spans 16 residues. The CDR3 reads CASSSGTSGVTDTQYF. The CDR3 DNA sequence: TGCGCCAGCAGCTCCGGGACTAGCGGGGTGACAGATACGCAGTATTTT.

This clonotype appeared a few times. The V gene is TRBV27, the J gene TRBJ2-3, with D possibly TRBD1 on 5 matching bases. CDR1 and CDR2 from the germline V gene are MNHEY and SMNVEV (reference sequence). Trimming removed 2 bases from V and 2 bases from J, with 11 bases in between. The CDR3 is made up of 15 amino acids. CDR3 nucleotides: TGTGCCAGCAGTTTAGCAGGGTCTATCACAGATACGCAGTATTTT. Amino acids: CASSLAGSITDTQYF.

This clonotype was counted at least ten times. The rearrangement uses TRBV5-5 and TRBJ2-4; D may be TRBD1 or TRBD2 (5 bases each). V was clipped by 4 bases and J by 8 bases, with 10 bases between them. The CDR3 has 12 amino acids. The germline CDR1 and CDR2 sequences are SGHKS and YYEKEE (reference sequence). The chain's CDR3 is CASSPRGDIQYF. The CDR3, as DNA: TGTGCCAGCAGCCCGAGGGGTGACATTCAGTACTTC.

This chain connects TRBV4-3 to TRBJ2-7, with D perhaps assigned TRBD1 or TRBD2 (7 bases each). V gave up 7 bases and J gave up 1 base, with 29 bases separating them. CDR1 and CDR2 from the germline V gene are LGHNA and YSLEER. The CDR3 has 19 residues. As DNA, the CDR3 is TGCGCCAGCATACCCCCCCAGGGGGGGACCCGCAGGAGTTCCTACGAGCAGTACTTC. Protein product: CASIPPQGGTRRSSYEQYF.

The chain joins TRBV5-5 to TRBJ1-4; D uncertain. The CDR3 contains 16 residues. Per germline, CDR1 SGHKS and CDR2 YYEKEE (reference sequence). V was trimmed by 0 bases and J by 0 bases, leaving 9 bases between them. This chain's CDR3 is CASSLVWTATNEKLFF. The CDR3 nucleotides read TGTGCCAGCAGCTTGGTGTGGACGGCAACTAATGAAAAACTGTTTTTT.

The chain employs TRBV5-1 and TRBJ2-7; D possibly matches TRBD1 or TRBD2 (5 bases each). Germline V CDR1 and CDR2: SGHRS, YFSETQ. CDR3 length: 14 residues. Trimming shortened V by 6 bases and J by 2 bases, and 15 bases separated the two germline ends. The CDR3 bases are TGCGCCAGCACCCCCGGGGCTGTTCCCTACGAGCAGTACTTC. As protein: CASTPGAVPYEQYF.

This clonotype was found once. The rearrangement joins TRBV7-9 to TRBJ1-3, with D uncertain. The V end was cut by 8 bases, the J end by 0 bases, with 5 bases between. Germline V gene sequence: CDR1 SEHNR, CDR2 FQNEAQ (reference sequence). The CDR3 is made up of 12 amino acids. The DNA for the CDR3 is TGTGCCAGCCGCCTCTCTGGAAACACCATATATTTT. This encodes CASRLSGNTIYF.

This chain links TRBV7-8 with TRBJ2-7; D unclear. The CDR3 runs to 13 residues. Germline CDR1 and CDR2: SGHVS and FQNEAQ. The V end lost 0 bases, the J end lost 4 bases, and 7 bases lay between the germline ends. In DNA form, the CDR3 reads TGTGCCAGCAGCTTAGCGCTGGGTTACGAGCAGTACTTC. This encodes CASSLALGYEQYF.

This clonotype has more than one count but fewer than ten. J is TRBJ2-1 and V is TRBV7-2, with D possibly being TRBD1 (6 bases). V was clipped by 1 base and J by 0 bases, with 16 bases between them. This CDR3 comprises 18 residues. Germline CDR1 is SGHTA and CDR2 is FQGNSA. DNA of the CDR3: TGTGCCAGCAGCTTAGTAACAGCGGACAGATACTCCTACAATGAGCAGTTCTTC. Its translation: CASSLVTADRYSYNEQFF.

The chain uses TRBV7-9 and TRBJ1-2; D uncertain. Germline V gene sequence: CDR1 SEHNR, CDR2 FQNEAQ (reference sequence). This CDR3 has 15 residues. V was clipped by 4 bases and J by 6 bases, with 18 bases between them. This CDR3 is CASSYSLYFSNGYTF. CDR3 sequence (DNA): TGTGCCAGCAGCTATAGCCTTTACTTTTCGAATGGCTACACCTTC.